This T cell receptor beta chain was sequenced during a study of T cell responses to AZD1222 COVID-19 vaccine. Here immunoSEQ multiplex PCR was the method, and the copy in TCRdb shows in-frame clones only, minus some. The sample has 90,000 to 120,000 clones, 86% seen once; the top ten hold about 3.3%. The CDR3 runs 15 residues. V was cut by 6 bases and J by 0 bases, with 12 bases left in between. Germline lookup yields CDR1 MNHEY and CDR2 SVGAGI. This TCR was recovered from an adult in good health. V usage is TRBV6-5 and J usage is TRBJ1-5, with D perhaps matching TRBD1 (5 bases). The input for sequencing was peripheral blood, taken on day 0 of AZD1222 vaccination. The CDR3 nucleotides read TGTGCCAGCAGGAGGGGCAAATTTAGCAATCAGCCCCAGCATTTT. Protein: CASRRGKFSNQPQHF.